The 18 T cell receptor beta chains reported below all come from one sample, sequenced in a study of control samples from healthy donors and cancer patients. Produced via immunoSEQ multiplex PCR; TCRdb's table is partial and in-frame only. This sample has approximately 90,000 clones; about 88% occur once, and the top ten carry around 14%. Sequenced material: blood. These receptors were obtained from a woman between 70 and 85 years old in good health.

The chain recombines TRBV21-1 with TRBJ1-6. TRBV21-1 is described as a pseudogene. The CDR3 is 12 amino acids. The CDR3 protein is CASSNHNSPLHF. CDR3 nucleotide sequence: TGTGCCAGCAGCAATCATAATTCACCCCTCCACTTT.

V usage is TRBV10-2 and J usage is TRBJ1-4; 8 positions agree with TRBD1. The CDR3 is made up of 13 amino acids. The V gene end was trimmed by 6 bases and the J gene end by 12 bases; junction bases not matched to a gene: 9. The germline V gene has CDR1 WSHSY and CDR2 SAAADI. CDR3 sequence reads: CASSLGQGLQLFF. Written as DNA, the CDR3 is TGCGCCAGCAGCTTAGGACAGGGTTTGCAACTGTTTTTT.

The chain couples TRBV9 to TRBJ2-3; possibly TRBD1 for D (5 bases). The V gene's germline CDR1 is SGDLS and CDR2 YYNGEE. Trimming left V 4 bases short and J 5 bases short, with 14 bases between. This CDR3 spans 14 amino acids. CDR3 sequence (DNA): TGTGCCAGCAGCCCCCCAGGGCACCAAGATACGCAGTATTTT. Translated, it gives CASSPPGHQDTQYF.

The CDR3 loop is CASSSDRRTGELFF. CDR3 nucleotide sequence: TGTGCCAGCAGCTCGGACAGGCGGACCGGGGAGCTGTTTTTT. The chain carries TRBV11-2 and TRBJ2-2; 7 positions agree with TRBD1. The germline CDR1 and CDR2 sequences are SGHAT and FQNNGV. There are 14 residues in the CDR3. The J segment lost 5 bases and the V segment lost 4 bases, leaving 4 bases of the junction unmatched.

The V and J genes are TRBV27 and TRBJ1-1; D uncertain. With 4 bases removed from V and 4 bases from J, the gap between germline ends came to 16 bases. The CDR3 contains 15 residues. CDR1 is MNHEY and CDR2 is SMNVEV in the germline V gene (reference sequence). In DNA, the CDR3 is TGTGCCAGCAGTTCCGGGTTTGGGTTAGGCACTGAAGCTTTCTTT. It translates to CASSSGFGLGTEAFF.

The chain couples TRBV5-6 to TRBJ2-7; D is ambiguous. CDR1 is SGHDT, CDR2 YYEEEE, per germline. The CDR3 runs 15 residues. V was trimmed by 1 base and J by 0 bases, leaving 11 bases between them. CDR3 DNA sequence: TGTGCCAGCAGCTTGATCAGGCCTGACTCCTACGAGCAGTACTTC. Translation: CASSLIRPDSYEQYF.

The chain is built from TRBV3-1 (or the pseudogene TRBV3-2) and TRBJ1-1; no clear D gene. CDR1 is LGHDT, CDR2 YNNKEL, per germline (reference sequence). The CDR3 is 14 amino acids. V was clipped by 3 bases and J by 5 bases, with 13 bases between them. This CDR3 reads CASSHGLRGTEAFF. The CDR3 region has the DNA TGTGCCAGCAGCCATGGTCTTCGGGGTACTGAAGCTTTCTTT.

The chain uses TRBV3-1 (or the pseudogene TRBV3-2) and TRBJ1-1; 7 bases match TRBD1. CDR1 is LGHDT and CDR2 is YNNKEL in the germline V gene (reference sequence). With V trimmed by 2 bases and J by 6 bases, 9 bases remained unmatched. CDR3 length equals 15 residues. For the CDR3, the DNA is TGTGCCAGCAGCCAACTCTTCTCAGGGGGGGCTGAAGCTTTCTTT. It specifies CASSQLFSGGAEAFF.

The rearrangement joins TRBV7-2 to TRBJ2-2, with 11 bases identical to TRBD2. With V trimmed by 8 bases and J by 2 bases, 7 bases remained unmatched. CDR1 and CDR2 from the germline V gene are SGHTA and FQGNSA. CDR3 length equals 16 residues. CDR3 region: CASARLAGPNTGELFF. CDR3 nucleotides: TGTGCCAGCGCCCGACTAGCGGGACCTAACACCGGGGAGCTGTTTTTT.

The chain combines TRBV5-1 with TRBJ2-2; D remains ambiguous. The germline V and J ends were trimmed by 1 base and 0 bases, with 4 bases remaining between them. CDR3 length: 14 residues. CDR1 SGHRS and CDR2 YFSETQ come from the germline V gene. The CDR3 spells CASSLSPNTGELFF. The CDR3 DNA reads TGCGCCAGCAGCTTGTCTCCGAACACCGGGGAGCTGTTTTTT.

The chain uses TRBV5-1 and TRBJ2-3, with TRBD1 as a possible D gene (6 bases). Germline lookup yields CDR1 SGHRS and CDR2 YFSETQ. V was trimmed by 4 bases and J by 1 base, leaving 19 bases between them. There are 17 residues in the CDR3. Written as DNA, the CDR3 is TGCGCCAGCAGCATAGGACAGACACTTACTGGCACAGATACGCAGTATTTT. Its protein is CASSIGQTLTGTDTQYF.

The CDR3 sequence: CASSQHNRDNEKLFF. CDR3 sequence (DNA): TGTGCCAGCAGCCAACATAACAGGGATAATGAAAAACTGTTTTTT. This sequence joins TRBV3-1 (or the pseudogene TRBV3-2) and TRBJ1-4; possible D gene TRBD1, 6 bases. Germline V gene lookup returns CDR1 LGHDT and CDR2 YNNKEL (reference sequence). The CDR3 has 15 amino acids. Trimming removed 2 bases from V and 4 bases from J, with 11 bases in between.

The rearrangement links TRBV20-1 to TRBJ1-1; D unresolved. The CDR3 is 12 residues long. The V end lost 3 bases, the J end lost 4 bases, and 9 bases lay between the germline ends. Germline-derived CDR1 and CDR2 are DFQATT and SNEGSKA (reference sequence). The CDR3 sequence: CSASTWGTEAFF. The CDR3 region has the DNA TGCAGTGCTAGTACCTGGGGCACTGAAGCTTTCTTT.

The CDR3 bases are TGTGCCAGCAGCTTAAGGACTCCATCGAACACTGAAGCTTTCTTT. Translating gives CASSLRTPSNTEAFF. The chain carries TRBV5-4 and TRBJ1-1; D unresolved. V was shortened by 2 bases and J by 1 base, with 12 bases between the two germline ends. The CDR3 length is 15 residues. Per the germline V gene, CDR1 is SGHNT and CDR2 is YYREEE (reference sequence).

CDR3 in DNA: TGTGCCAGCAGCCCCACACTAGCGGGAGGGATATACAATGAGCAGTTCTTC. Residues: CASSPTLAGGIYNEQFF. The chain uses TRBV6-2 or TRBV6-3 and TRBJ2-1; the match to TRBD2 covers 13 bases. V shed 6 bases, J shed 4 bases, and the junction held 9 bases outside the gene matches. Looked up from germline, CDR1 is MNHEY and CDR2 is SVGEGT. This CDR3 region has 17 residues.

This clone was observed once. The V call is TRBV6-5, the J call TRBJ1-1, with D uncertain. V lost 0 bases, J lost 6 bases, and 17 bases lay in between. CDR3 length: 16 amino acids. Germline CDR1 is MNHEY and CDR2 is SVGAGI. CDR3 bases: TGTGCCAGCAGTTACTCGGACGGCCACTATGCGGCTGAAGCTTTCTTT. Translating gives CASSYSDGHYAAEAFF.

The chain links TRBV7-2 to TRBJ1-1; D remains unclear. The CDR3 runs 15 residues. Germline lookup yields CDR1 SGHTA and CDR2 FQGNSA. V was trimmed by 0 bases and J by 5 bases, leaving 13 bases between them. CDR3 nucleotides: TGTGCCAGCAGCTTAGCCTCCTGGGTACGGACTGAAGCTTTCTTT. This codes for CASSLASWVRTEAFF.

The chain is built from TRBV27 and TRBJ2-1; D is undetermined. The CDR3 contains 13 residues. Germline CDR1 is MNHEY and CDR2 is SMNVEV (reference sequence). V lost 6 bases and J lost 10, with 16 bases in between. As DNA, the CDR3 is TGTGCCAGCAGCCTACCCCCCAGTCTAGAGCAGTTCTTC. It translates to CASSLPPSLEQFF.